The clone carrying this T cell receptor (beta chain) was seen repeatedly, ten times or more. As yet, its antigen is unknown. This sample was included in a study of T cells in Graves' hyperthyroidism and ophthalmopathy. Findings and caveats of the study: Separation of ophthalmopathy from stable hyperthyroidism was achieved by a 13 V-J model.

Researchers took RNA transcripts and amplified the TCR beta CDR3 regions from them. The HTBI primer set served for first-round RT-PCR of the TCR CDR3. One entry per CDR3 protein, called by TCRdb with MiXCR from the multiplex PCR reads. The table lists about 250,000 distinct CDR3 sequences, roughly 22% of them singletons, with roughly 32% in the top ten. Germline V gene sequence: CDR1 DFQATT, CDR2 SNEGSKA (reference sequence). V was pared by 3 bases and J by 4 bases, with 12 bases of the junction left unmatched. CDR3 length: 15 residues. The chain joins TRBV20-1 to TRBJ2-7, with TRBD2 identical over 7 bases. Sequencing was done on a sample of blood. This receptor was obtained from a woman in her thirties or forties with Graves' ophthalmopathy. In nucleotides, the CDR3 is TGCAGTGCTAGGGACGGCGGGAGAGGCACATACGAGCAGTACTTC. Its translation: CSARDGGRGTYEQYF.